These 20 T cell receptor beta chains share one sample of origin, sequenced in a study of shared clonotypes between healthy human individuals. Terminally differentiated effector memory CD45RA+ cells were left out of the naive CD8 fraction, which was CD45RO-negative and positively selected for CCR7. Sequenced by immunoSEQ multiplex PCR; TCRdb stores in-frame clones only, minus some. The top ten hold around 0.11% of the sample, which has roughly 590,000 clones, roughly 96% seen once. The specimen sequenced was naive CD8+ T cells sorted from blood. These receptors were collected from a young woman in good health.

The rearrangement uses TRBV7-8 and TRBJ2-7; TRBD2 agrees at 13 bases. The CDR3 contains 14 residues. With 7 bases clipped from V and 6 bases from J, the junction kept 6 bases outside the gene matches. Germline loops: CDR1 SGHVS, CDR2 FQNEAQ. CDR3: CASTPLAGGREQYF. The CDR3 DNA sequence: TGTGCCAGCACGCCACTAGCGGGAGGGCGCGAGCAGTACTTC.

CDR3 region: CASSQGGGNAPQHF. Written as DNA, the CDR3 is TGTGCCAGCAGCCAAGGAGGGGGTAACGCGCCCCAGCATTTT. This chain connects TRBV5-6 to TRBJ1-5; tentatively, D is TRBD1 (6 bases). The V gene lost 4 bases and the J gene lost 9 bases, with 17 bases spanning the gap. The CDR3 has 14 residues. The germline V gene encodes CDR1 SGHDT and CDR2 YYEEEE.

The chain is built from TRBV19 and TRBJ2-7, with 13 nucleotides matching TRBD2. The CDR3 spans 15 residues. Germline-derived CDR1 and CDR2 are LNHDA and SQIVND (reference sequence). The V gene end was trimmed by 5 bases and the J gene end by 2 bases; junction bases not matched to a gene: 3. The CDR3 DNA is TGTGCCAGTAGTTGGGGACTAGCGGGGCCCTACGAGCAGTACTTC. It specifies CASSWGLAGPYEQYF.

J is TRBJ2-7 and V is TRBV7-3, with TRBD2 as a possible D gene (5 bases). The CDR3 totals 14 residues. V shed 3 bases and J shed 0 bases, with 9 bases lying between them. Germline values: CDR1 SGHTA, CDR2 FQGTGA. CDR3 in DNA: TGTGCCAGCAGCTTGACGGGGAGCTCCTACGAGCAGTACTTC. Encoded protein: CASSLTGSSYEQYF.

The chain links TRBV5-5 to TRBJ1-1; D is perhaps TRBD1 (5 bases). V was cut by 4 bases and J by 1 base, with 11 bases left in between. Germline lookup yields CDR1 SGHKS and CDR2 YYEKEE (reference sequence). The CDR3 has 14 amino acids. DNA of the CDR3: TGTGCCAGCAGCCCGGGACGGCCGAACACTGAAGCTTTCTTT. Encoded protein: CASSPGRPNTEAFF.

The gene calls are TRBV9 and TRBJ2-5; D is perhaps TRBD1 or TRBD2 (5 bases each). CDR1 SGDLS and CDR2 YYNGEE come from the germline V gene. The V end lost 3 bases, the J end lost 2 bases, and 8 bases lay between the germline ends. The CDR3 contains 13 residues. The CDR3 is CASSGEGQETQYF. The CDR3 DNA sequence: TGTGCCAGCAGCGGCGAGGGGCAAGAGACCCAGTACTTC.

The gene calls are TRBV11-2 and TRBJ2-7; 11 bases line up with TRBD1. The CDR3 totals 15 residues. Losses at the gene ends were 3 bases for V and 3 bases for J; bases not matched to a gene: 4. Germline V lookup: CDR1 SGHAT, CDR2 FQNNGV. CDR3 residues: CASSFFGTGGYEQYF. The CDR3 bases are TGTGCCAGCAGCTTTTTTGGGACAGGGGGCTACGAGCAGTACTTC.

This chain links TRBV6-5 with TRBJ1-1; unclear D gene. Looked up from germline, CDR1 is MNHEY and CDR2 is SVGAGI. The CDR3 is 13 amino acids. V lost 2 bases and J lost 5, with 9 bases in between. The CDR3 coding sequence is TGTGCCAGCAGTTACCCGGGCGGGACTGAAGCTTTCTTT. It yields the protein CASSYPGGTEAFF.

The V call is TRBV11-1, the J call TRBJ2-7; possible D gene TRBD2, 5 bases. Trimming cost V 5 bases and J 0 bases, with 8 bases left between them. The germline CDR1 and CDR2 sequences are SGHAT and FQDESV (reference sequence). The CDR3 extends over 13 amino acids. The CDR3 loop reads CASSVGLSYEQYF. CDR3 coding DNA: TGTGCCAGCAGCGTCGGACTCTCCTACGAGCAGTACTTC. Together with reference TRBV11-1 and TRBJ2-7, the CDR3 gives the full variable domain: EAEVAQSPRYKITEKSQAVAFWCDPISGHATLYWYRQILGQGPELLVQFQDESVVDDSQLPKDRFSAERLKGVDSTLKIQPAELGDSAMYLCASSVGLSYEQYFGPGTRLTVT.

The V gene is TRBV4-1, the J gene TRBJ2-7; D is unclear. Germline V CDR1 and CDR2: MGHRA, YSYEKL. This CDR3 contains 15 residues. With 2 bases removed from V and 5 bases from J, the gap between germline ends came to 16 bases. CDR3: CASSQSIVAADEQYF. The CDR3 nucleotides are TGCGCCAGCAGCCAAAGCATTGTAGCCGCGGACGAGCAGTACTTC.

The rearrangement links TRBV10-2 to TRBJ1-1; 7 bases are shared with TRBD1. V was pared by 7 bases and J by 4 bases, with 9 bases of the junction left unmatched. The CDR3 has 14 residues. Germline CDR1 is WSHSY and CDR2 is SAAADI. For the CDR3, the DNA is TGCGCCAGCACGCGGGGCGAGGGGGCCACTGAAGCTTTCTTT. It is translated as CASTRGEGATEAFF.

The chain combines TRBV4-1 with TRBJ2-1; tentative D call: TRBD1 (5 bases). CDR3 length equals 17 residues. Trimming took off 4 bases at V and 0 bases at J, with 16 bases between the two ends. CDR1 is MGHRA, CDR2 YSYEKL, per germline. CDR3 region: CASSLTVGQTSYNEQFF. Written as DNA, the CDR3 is TGCGCCAGCAGCCTTACCGTAGGACAAACCTCCTACAATGAGCAGTTCTTC.

V and J are TRBV28 and TRBJ2-1, with 14 nucleotides matching TRBD2. Germline V lookup: CDR1 MDHEN, CDR2 SYDVKM. The CDR3 extends over 18 amino acids. V dropped 3 bases and J dropped 4; count of bases not matched to a gene: 8. CDR3 in DNA: TGTGCCAGCAGTTTCCCGAGGACTAGCGGGAGGCAGTACAATGAGCAGTTCTTC. Translating it yields CASSFPRTSGRQYNEQFF.

The rearrangement uses TRBV5-6 and TRBJ2-1; 8 bases agree with TRBD2. Germline V gene lookup returns CDR1 SGHDT and CDR2 YYEEEE. The CDR3 runs to 18 residues. Trimming removed 6 bases from V and 0 bases from J; junction bases left unmatched: 14. DNA of the CDR3: TGTGCCAGCATCGTTGACGGTAGCGGGATGAGCTCCTACAATGAGCAGTTCTTC. Amino acid sequence: CASIVDGSGMSSYNEQFF.

The rearrangement uses TRBV2 and TRBJ2-1; TRBD2 agrees at 11 bases. CDR1 and CDR2 (germline): SNHLY, FYNNEI. CDR3 length: 16 residues. Germline trimming cut 5 bases from V and 0 bases from J; bases unmatched to any gene: 3. CDR3 nucleotides: TGTGCCAGCAGTCTCACTAGCGGGAGCTCCTACAATGAGCAGTTCTTC. Translating it yields CASSLTSGSSYNEQFF.

The chain uses TRBV5-8 and TRBJ2-7, with 7 bases lining up with TRBD2. The CDR3 consists of 14 residues. The V and J ends lost 4 bases and 2 bases, in that order; junction bases with no gene match: 6. The V gene's germline CDR1 is SGHTS and CDR2 YDEGEE. CDR3 region: CASSLLAETYEQYF. DNA for the CDR3: TGTGCCAGCAGCCTTCTAGCGGAGACCTACGAGCAGTACTTC.

This chain joins TRBV5-6 and TRBJ2-5; D is unclear. The CDR3 extends over 12 amino acids. V gave up 0 bases and J gave up 7 bases, with 7 bases separating them. CDR1 and CDR2 from the germline V gene are SGHDT and YYEEEE. In DNA form, the CDR3 reads TGTGCCAGCAGCTTGGCCACAAGGACCCAGTACTTC. Translated, it gives CASSLATRTQYF.

The rearrangement uses TRBV25-1 and TRBJ2-1, with 9 bases identical to TRBD1. The CDR3 runs to 15 residues. CDR1 and CDR2 from the germline V gene are MGHDK and SYGVNS. Unmatched junction bases numbered 6, after V lost 3 bases and J lost 6 bases. The CDR3 protein is CASSERDRVRNEQFF. The CDR3 DNA sequence: TGTGCCAGCAGTGAGCGGGACAGGGTCCGCAATGAGCAGTTCTTC.

The genes are TRBV21-1 and TRBJ2-6. TRBV21-1 is a pseudogene. The CDR3 sequence is 13 residues long. CDR3 region: CASPPPGANVLTF. The CDR3 nucleotides are TGTGCCAGCCCGCCTCCTGGGGCCAACGTCCTGACTTTC.

This clone is a singleton in its sample. The V call is TRBV11-2, the J call TRBJ2-7; 9 bases fit TRBD1. CDR1 is SGHAT and CDR2 is FQNNGV in the germline V gene. With 7 bases clipped from V and 4 bases from J, the junction kept 8 bases outside the gene matches. The CDR3 is 14 amino acids. The CDR3 reads CASTSRQGGYEQYF. CDR3 sequence (DNA): TGTGCCAGCACCTCGAGACAGGGGGGATACGAGCAGTACTTC.